One and the same sample provided the 15 T cell receptor beta chains below, sequenced in a study of blood T cell repertoires in COVID-19. Method: immunoSEQ multiplex PCR; TCRdb's copy keeps in-frame clones and lacks some. The profile shows 250,000 to 350,000 clones, approximately 90% of them singletons. Sample: peripheral blood. Receptors originate from a woman in her forties or fifties with COVID-19, enrolled during active disease.

The chain joins TRBV7-6 to TRBJ2-5; D perhaps matches TRBD2 (6 bases). With 5 bases removed from V and 4 bases from J, the gap between germline ends came to 17 bases. The CDR3 runs to 15 residues. Germline V gene sequence: CDR1 SGHVS, CDR2 FNYEAQ. The CDR3 nucleotides read TGTGCCAGCAGCCCTAGCCCGGCGGGACGAGAGACCCAGTACTTC. Its protein product is CASSPSPAGRETQYF.

The chain links TRBV6-5 to TRBJ2-7; 9 bases map to TRBD2. Germline CDR1 reads MNHEY; CDR2 reads SVGAGI. The V and J ends lost 7 bases and 4 bases, in that order; junction bases with no gene match: 11. There are 15 residues in the CDR3. CDR3 residues: CASISSGTSSYEQYF. The DNA for the CDR3 is TGTGCCAGCATTTCTAGCGGGACATCCTCTTACGAGCAGTACTTC.

A single count supports this clone. V usage is TRBV5-1 and J usage is TRBJ1-4, with 7 bases lining up with TRBD1. The V segment lost 4 bases and the J segment 4 bases; nucleotides outside the gene matches: 13. In germline, CDR1 is SGHRS, CDR2 YFSETQ. This CDR3 has 17 amino acids. CDR3 DNA sequence: TGCGCCAGCAGCCCCGGACAGGTTCGCCCCGTTAATGAAAAACTGTTTTTT. This gives the protein CASSPGQVRPVNEKLFF.

This CDR3 reads CASSERTGRETQYF. For the CDR3, the DNA is TGTGCCAGCAGCGAAAGGACAGGCCGGGAGACCCAGTACTTC. The chain uses TRBV3-1 (or the pseudogene TRBV3-2) and TRBJ2-5; 7 nucleotides align to TRBD1. Per the germline V gene, CDR1 is LGHDT and CDR2 is YNNKEL (reference sequence). CDR3 length equals 14 residues. Trimming at V came to 5 bases and at J to 5 bases, leaving 8 bases not matched to a gene.

J is TRBJ2-5 and V is TRBV19, with 7 bases aligning to TRBD1. This CDR3 has 12 residues. Germline loops: CDR1 LNHDA, CDR2 SQIVND (reference sequence). V gave up 10 bases and J gave up 5 bases; unmatched junction bases: 7. In DNA, the CDR3 is TGTGCCACCTCAGGGGGACGGGAGACCCAGTACTTC. Translated: CATSGGRETQYF.

The chain uses TRBV7-9 and TRBJ2-2; D not certain. The CDR3 is 15 residues long. The germline CDR1 and CDR2 sequences are SEHNR and FQNEAQ (reference sequence). Trimming took 3 bases from V and 0 from J, leaving 8 bases between them. This CDR3 reads CASSFGRSNTGELFF. CDR3 coding DNA: TGTGCCAGCAGCTTTGGCAGGTCGAACACCGGGGAGCTGTTTTTT.

The chain combines TRBV12-2 with TRBJ1-2. TRBV12-2 is described as a pseudogene. CDR3 size: 14 residues. CDR3 amino acids: CASRLYIRGKGYTF. CDR3 nucleotides: TGTGCAAGTCGCTTATACATCCGAGGTAAAGGCTACACCTTC.

The CDR3 here is CASRGQANTGELFF. CDR3 DNA: TGTGCCAGCAGGGGACAGGCGAACACCGGGGAGCTGTTTTTT. The chain couples TRBV9 to TRBJ2-2, with 8 nucleotides matching TRBD1. Trimming at V came to 5 bases and at J to 0 bases, leaving 0 bases not matched to a gene. The germline V gene encodes CDR1 SGDLS and CDR2 YYNGEE. CDR3 length: 14 residues.

V and J are TRBV11-3 and TRBJ2-3, with 7 bases lining up with TRBD2. Germline trimming cut 1 base from V and 0 bases from J; bases unmatched to any gene: 4. The CDR3 consists of 16 residues. The V gene's germline CDR1 is SGHNT and CDR2 YENEEA. The CDR3 is CASSLGQGLSTDTQYF. In nucleotides, the CDR3 is TGTGCCAGCAGCTTAGGGCAGGGACTAAGCACAGATACGCAGTATTTT.

The rearrangement uses TRBV11-1 and TRBJ1-1; 9 bases are shared with TRBD1. The CDR3 consists of 16 residues. V lost 3 bases and J lost 6; bases outside the gene matches: 11. The germline gives CDR1 SGHAT, CDR2 FQDESV (reference sequence). The CDR3 bases are TGTGCCAGCAGCTTGTTCCGGGACAGGGTGTTTCCTGAAGCTTTCTTT. Translated: CASSLFRDRVFPEAFF.

This clone has a single count. The V and J genes are TRBV27 and TRBJ2-1; 8 bases agree with TRBD2. This CDR3 comprises 15 residues. Trimming removed 7 bases from V and 4 bases from J; junction bases left unmatched: 9. Germline CDR1 reads MNHEY; CDR2 reads SMNVEV (reference sequence). The CDR3 reads CASTKGSGTYNEQFF. The DNA of the CDR3 is TGTGCCAGCACGAAGGGTAGCGGGACATACAATGAGCAGTTCTTC.

The V call is TRBV12-3 or TRBV12-4, the J call TRBJ2-3; unclear D gene. V was shortened by 2 bases and J by 11 bases, with 11 bases between the two germline ends. The CDR3 spans 12 residues. CDR3 sequence (DNA): TGTGCCAGCAGTTTACTTCACAGTTGGCAGTATTTT. Encoded protein: CASSLLHSWQYF.

The rearrangement uses TRBV29-1 and TRBJ1-2, with a tentative D call TRBD1 (6 bases). This CDR3 has 14 amino acids. V was shortened by 0 bases and J by 6 bases, with 14 bases between the two germline ends. Germline CDR1 SQVTM, CDR2 ANQGSEA. The DNA of the CDR3 is TGCAGCGTTGAAGAAAACAGGGAGCTTAATGGCTACACCTTC. It specifies CSVEENRELNGYTF.

The genes are TRBV7-9 and TRBJ2-5; TRBD2 matches at 10 bases. The CDR3 loop spans 16 amino acids. The junction had 3 bases not matched to a gene; V was cut back by 2 bases and J by 0 bases. Germline V gene sequence: CDR1 SEHNR, CDR2 FQNEAQ (reference sequence). Here the CDR3 reads CASSLFGLADQETQYF. The CDR3 nucleotides read TGTGCCAGCAGCTTATTCGGACTAGCGGACCAAGAGACCCAGTACTTC.

This clone has just one count. The rearrangement links TRBV5-4 to TRBJ2-3, with TRBD2 matching over 8 bases. The junction had 1 base not matched to a gene; V was cut back by 4 bases and J by 0 bases. The CDR3 runs to 14 residues. Germline V gene data show CDR1 as SGHNT and CDR2 as YYREEE (reference sequence). This CDR3 reads CASSPGGSTDTQYF. CDR3 nucleotide sequence: TGTGCCAGCAGCCCGGGAGGGAGCACAGATACGCAGTATTTT.